Following are 10 T cell receptor beta chains from one sample sequenced in a study of blood T cell repertoires in COVID-19. The repertoire was sequenced with immunoSEQ multiplex PCR; TCRdb's copy has only in-frame clones and lacks some. This sample has roughly 250,000 clones, with approximately 85% found just once. Sequencing was done on a sample of peripheral blood. These receptors originate from a human donor with COVID-19, enrolled during active disease. The donor label of this sample is uncertain.

The chain recombines TRBV13 with TRBJ2-1, with TRBD2 as a possible D gene (6 bases). V gave up 2 bases and J gave up 2 bases, with 13 bases separating them. The CDR3 is made up of 16 amino acids. Per germline, CDR1 PRHDT and CDR2 FYEKMQ (reference sequence). CDR3 nucleotides: TGTGCCAGCAGCTTATTTCTTGCGGGAACCTACAATGAGCAGTTCTTC. Amino acid sequence: CASSLFLAGTYNEQFF.

This clone came up once. The chain couples TRBV7-3 to TRBJ2-2; D might be TRBD2 (6 bases). V lost 8 bases and J 4 bases, leaving 11 bases between the germline ends. The germline gives CDR1 SGHTA, CDR2 FQGTGA. The CDR3 extends over 13 amino acids. CDR3 amino acids: CASGRDRTGELFF. The DNA of the CDR3 is TGTGCCAGCGGGCGGGACCGCACCGGGGAGCTGTTTTTT.

The chain combines TRBV30 with TRBJ1-2, with D uncertain. In germline, CDR1 is GTSNPN, CDR2 SVGIG (reference sequence). V gave up 0 bases and J gave up 2 bases, with 4 bases separating them. The CDR3 covers 12 residues. CDR3 coding DNA: TGTGCCTGGAGTGTACAAAACTATGGCTACACCTTC. The encoded protein is CAWSVQNYGYTF.

This clone was picked up one time. The chain joins TRBV13 to TRBJ1-5; D unresolved. The V gene lost 3 bases and the J gene lost 4 bases, with 4 bases spanning the gap. CDR3 length: 12 amino acids. The V gene's germline CDR1 is PRHDT and CDR2 FYEKMQ (reference sequence). CDR3 in amino acids: CASSFPNQPQHF. The CDR3 DNA follows: TGTGCCAGCAGCTTCCCAAATCAGCCCCAGCATTTT.

This clone has only one observation. This chain connects TRBV5-1 to TRBJ1-1, with D perhaps matching TRBD1 (5 bases). Trimming shortened V by 1 base and J by 1 base, and 14 bases separated the two germline ends. Germline loops: CDR1 SGHRS, CDR2 YFSETQ. The CDR3 loop spans 16 amino acids. CDR3 loop: CASSLTLSQGNTEAFF. Here the CDR3 DNA reads TGCGCCAGCAGCTTGACCCTGAGCCAGGGGAACACTGAAGCTTTCTTT.

This chain links TRBV4-3 with TRBJ2-1; a weak D match, TRBD2 (5 bases). The germline V gene has CDR1 LGHNA and CDR2 YSLEER. The CDR3 consists of 17 residues. V gave up 4 bases and J gave up 0 bases, with 16 bases separating them. Here the CDR3 DNA reads TGCGCCAGCAGCCCATACTGGCGGGCGCGCTCCTACAATGAGCAGTTCTTC. Translated, it gives CASSPYWRARSYNEQFF.

The genes are TRBV18 and TRBJ1-2, with 7 bases identical to TRBD1. The ends lost 3 bases at V and 4 bases at J; junction bases unmatched: 5. The CDR3 runs to 14 residues. Germline V gene sequence: CDR1 KGHSH, CDR2 LQKENI. The DNA of the CDR3 is TGTGCCAGCTCACCCTCGGACAGGAGCTATGGCTACACCTTC. It yields the protein CASSPSDRSYGYTF.

The chain has TRBV18 and TRBJ2-5; D uncertain. V lost 0 bases, J lost 5 bases, and 7 bases lay in between. The CDR3 extends over 13 amino acids. CDR1 is KGHSH and CDR2 is LQKENI in the germline V gene. As DNA, the CDR3 is TGTGCCAGCTCACCACCGGTTGAGGAGACCCAGTACTTC. Translated: CASSPPVEETQYF. Complete variable domain (other parts from reference TRBV18 and TRBJ2-5): NAGVMQNPRHLVRRRGQEARLRCSPMKGHSHVYWYRQLPEEGLKFMVYLQKENIIDESGMPKERFSAEFPKEGPSILRIQQVVRGDSAAYFCASSPPVEETQYFGPGTRLLVL.

This chain joins TRBV5-8 and TRBJ1-5; no definite D call. The germline V gene encodes CDR1 SGHTS and CDR2 YDEGEE. The length of the CDR3 is 16 residues. Trimming cost V 4 bases and J 4 bases, with 18 bases left between them. CDR3 amino acids: CASSLLGETRNQPQHF. As DNA, the CDR3 is TGTGCCAGCAGCCTCCTTGGCGAGACACGGAATCAGCCCCAGCATTTT.

With regard to this clone: At one end the junction does not follow the germline gene, possibly because of a read error. The chain joins TRBV3-1 (or the pseudogene TRBV3-2) to TRBJ2-1; 8 positions match TRBD1. CDR1 LGHDT and CDR2 YNNKEL come from the germline V gene (reference sequence). CDR3 length equals 20 residues. CDR3 protein: CASRQGFPGASGTGPNEQFF. DNA for the CDR3: TGTGCCAGCAGACAAGGTTTCCCCGGAGCTTCCGGGACAGGACCAAATGAGCAGTTCTTC.